This entry is about one T cell receptor (beta chain). The clone's antigen remains unknown. From the cysteine through the phenylalanine, the CDR3 covers 16 amino acids. No DNA sequence was recorded. From the germline V gene (reference sequence), CDR1 is LNHNV and CDR2 is YYDKDF. A roughly 2.5 ml peripheral blood sample was drawn into PAXgene tubes per donor and stored at -80°C. Without T cell sorting, total RNA was isolated from whole blood using the PAXgene blood miRNA kit on an automated QIAcube. Deep TCRalpha and TCRbeta repertoire profiling with unique molecular barcoding was performed on peripheral blood of monozygotic twin pairs concordant or discordant for inflammatory bowel disease. For every twin pair, smoking habits were documented, and each individual was categorised as a current, former or never smoker. The source of the sample is a study of monozygotic twins with inflammatory bowel disease (dated by TCRdb to about 2019). About the study as a whole: The complete study included some 28 monozygotic twin pairs: 19 IBD-discordant Danish pairs and nine German pairs, of which four were IBD-concordant and five were IBD-discordant. Within discordant pairs, disease-associated traits were sought mainly by comparing IBD patients with their genetically identical healthy co-twins. Each individual had, on average, about 151 000 unique TCRalpha sequences and 181 000 unique TCRbeta sequences available for analysis.

Libraries were built with 5' RACE. The input for every TCR library was 3,500 to 4,500 ng of total RNA. For each sample, cDNA synthesis with SMARTScribe reverse transcriptase was split into eight separate reactions. Unique molecular identifiers containing a 6-nucleotide sample barcode were introduced through template switching during cDNA synthesis. TCRalpha and TCRbeta cDNA was amplified in two nested PCRs of 16 and 9 cycles, and bead purification was carried out after each PCR. Before amplification, cDNA was treated with uracil DNA-glycosylase and purified using the QIAquick PCR purification kit. The second PCR added Illumina TruSeq-compatible adapters along with sample-specific barcodes. Library quality and concentration were assessed using TapeStation and Qubit, and about 4.7 ng of each library was pooled. Sequencing of the pooled libraries was done on an Illumina HiSeq2500 single-index Rapid Run using custom sequencing primers and 2 x 100 bp reads. Per the original workflow: PCR and sequencing errors were corrected by UMI-based consensus assembly using MiGEC version 1.2.6. MiXCR version 2.1.1 was used to carry out V(D)J alignment, clonotype assembly and CDR3 extraction. Gene usage, clonotype sharing and MAIT/NKT TCR abundance were normalised by analysing the top 1000, 10 000 and 20 000 clonotypes per sample. Diversity was computed as the inverse Simpson index with the vegan R package after downsampling to 27 000 UMIs. Paired Mann-Whitney U tests were applied to discordant twin pairs, with Benjamini-Hochberg correction for multiple testing. After TCRdb reprocessed the reads, each CDR3 protein sequence was kept as one row, without DNA. The V and J calls, along with clone size, are taken from TCRdb and not from the paper's own processing. The sample table on file contains fewer than 550,000 distinct CDR3 sequences. Around 2.4% of the sample is taken by the ten largest.

Points the paper makes about the study in general: No single strong signal or clonotype linked to IBD turned up in the results, so the idea that one exists was not supported. Differing immunosuppressive treatments among patients may have added background noise and inter-individual variability to the repertoires. Concordant and discordant twins showed no difference in repertoire similarity, possibly because of limited statistical power. Compared with healthy twins, IBD patients shared fewer clonotypes with other individuals, and the difference was most pronounced in patients with signs of disease activity. TCRbeta repertoire diversity, by inverse Simpson index, was decreased in IBD patients compared with their healthy co-twins. Distinction between different T cell subtypes could not be achieved in the analysis.

The receptor was derived from a human donor with ulcerative colitis or Crohn's disease, or a healthy co-twin of an affected twin (not recorded which). The material sequenced was blood. The chain is encoded by TRBV15 joined to TRBJ2-7; lacking DNA, the TRBD1 call made by TCRdb goes unchecked. CDR3 loop: CATSRDRMTANYEQYF.